A selection of T cell receptor beta chains follows, all from one sample in a study of blood T cell repertoires in COVID-19. Some clones are missing from TCRdb's copy, which holds only in-frame ones; the method was immunoSEQ multiplex PCR. The sample carries around 130,000 clones, about 81% recorded once. The sample comprised PBMCs or T cells enriched from blood (not recorded which). Source of these receptors: a man between 35 and 55 years old with acute COVID-19. Each CDR3 is given with its conserved first and last residue. Fields, in order: CDR3 protein, CDR3 DNA, V gene, clone size, J gene, D gene. The D gene is left open where the match is weak. Not every row has a clone size; where given, it reads once, few, many or a size class.

CASSTIVSGETQYF	TGTGCCAGCAGCACCATAGTCTCGGGAGAGACCCAGTACTTC	TRBV13	NA	TRBJ2-5	NA
CATSSRGYEQYF	TGTGCCACCAGTTCCAGGGGCTACGAGCAGTACTTC	TRBV24-1	NA	TRBJ2-7	NA
CASSPTGQGETQYF	TGCGCCAGCAGCCCCACCGGACAGGGAGAGACCCAGTACTTC	TRBV5-1	NA	TRBJ2-5	TRBD1
CASSLGTTSYEQYF	TGTGCCAGCAGCCTCGGGACTACCTCTTACGAGCAGTACTTC	TRBV3-1/TRBV3-2	NA	TRBJ2-7	TRBD2
CASSLGRGANYGYTF	TGTGCCAGCAGTTTGGGCAGGGGTGCTAACTATGGCTACACCTTC	TRBV28	NA	TRBJ1-2	NA
CASSPPSGNTIYF	TGTGCCAGCAGCCCCCCATCAGGAAACACCATATATTTT	TRBV7-9	NA	TRBJ1-3	NA
CASSLARDRDYGYTF	TGTGCCAGCAGCTTAGCCCGGGACAGGGACTATGGCTACACCTTC	TRBV7-9	large	TRBJ1-2	TRBD1
CASSIDPQREQFF	TGTGCCAGTAGTATAGACCCCCAGCGAGAGCAGTTCTTC	TRBV19	NA	TRBJ2-1	NA
CASSLIGGTNTGELFF	TGTGCCAGCAGCTTAATCGGGGGGACGAACACCGGGGAGCTGTTTTTT	TRBV7-6	NA	TRBJ2-2	TRBD2
CASSSPGQGNQPQHF	TGTGCCAGCAGTTCACCCGGACAGGGCAATCAGCCCCAGCATTTT	TRBV28	NA	TRBJ1-5	TRBD1
CASSQGGIGPEEKLFF	TGTGCCAGCAGCCAAGGCGGGATAGGACCGGAGGAAAAACTGTTTTTT	TRBV3-1/TRBV3-2	NA	TRBJ1-4	NA
CASSVDRDWYEQYF	TGCGCCAGCAGCGTCGACAGGGACTGGTACGAGCAGTACTTC	TRBV5-1	NA	TRBJ2-7	NA
CASSLLGTGGTGELFF	TGCGCCAGCAGCTTACTTGGGACAGGGGGCACCGGGGAGCTGTTTTTT	TRBV5-1	NA	TRBJ2-2	TRBD1
CASSIGGGEQYF	TGTGCCAGTAGTATAGGGGGAGGGGAGCAGTACTTC	TRBV19	once	TRBJ2-7	TRBD2
CASSLRAQQYF	TGTGCCAGCAGCTTAAGGGCCCAGCAGTATTTT	TRBV7-3	once	TRBJ2-3	NA
CASLQGSKNIQYF	TGTGCCAGCCTACAGGGTTCCAAAAACATTCAGTACTTC	TRBV28	NA	TRBJ2-4	NA
CASSYIGTSGNYEQYF	TGTGCCAGCAGTTACATAGGGACTAGCGGGAACTACGAGCAGTACTTC	TRBV6-5	NA	TRBJ2-7	TRBD2
CASRGLETQYF	TGTGCCAGCCGAGGGCTAGAGACCCAGTACTTC	TRBV7-9	NA	TRBJ2-5	NA
CASSLGADTQYF	TGTGCCAGCAGCTTAGGGGCGGATACGCAGTATTTT	TRBV7-6	NA	TRBJ2-3	NA
CATSRDIWGRGYGYTF	TGTGCCACCAGCAGAGATATTTGGGGGCGAGGCTATGGCTACACCTTC	TRBV15	once	TRBJ1-2	NA
CASSYPGTGNNQPQHF	TGTGCCAGCAGTTACCCCGGGACAGGTAACAATCAGCCCCAGCATTTT	TRBV6-5	NA	TRBJ1-5	TRBD1
CAGGRGDFRGTQYF	TGTGCCGGGGGCAGGGGCGACTTCCGAGGGACCCAGTACTTC	TRBV30	few	TRBJ2-5	NA
CASSETGGRPSGNTIYF	TGTGCCAGCAGCGAGACAGGGGGAAGACCCTCTGGAAACACCATATATTTT	TRBV5-7	NA	TRBJ1-3	TRBD1
CASSQGQGDTQYF	TGCGCCAGCAGCCAGGGACAGGGAGATACGCAGTATTTT	TRBV4-1	NA	TRBJ2-3	TRBD1
CASSPTGGFQPQHF	TGTGCCAGCAGCCCAACAGGGGGCTTTCAGCCCCAGCATTTT	TRBV7-9	NA	TRBJ1-5	TRBD1
CASSEKRGLQGLNQPQHF	TGTGCCAGCAGTGAAAAGAGGGGTTTACAGGGCCTAAATCAGCCCCAGCATTTT	TRBV6-1	NA	TRBJ1-5	NA
CASSPYRDSYGYTF	TGTGCCAGCAGCCCATATAGGGACAGCTATGGCTACACCTTC	TRBV7-2	NA	TRBJ1-2	TRBD1
CATSTEIGRTALHF	TGTGCCACCAGCACAGAGATCGGGAGGACGGCCCTCCACTTT	TRBV15	NA	TRBJ1-6	NA
CASSQGTSGTWTNTGELFF	TGTGCCAGCAGCCAGGGGACTAGCGGGACCTGGACGAACACCGGGGAGCTGTTTTTT	TRBV4-2	NA	TRBJ2-2	TRBD2
CATPEANYGYTF	TGTGCCACCCCCGAGGCAAACTATGGCTACACCTTC	TRBV24-1	NA	TRBJ1-2	NA
CASSLRDRGTLNTEAFF	TGTGCCAGCAGCTTACGCGACAGGGGCACGTTGAACACTGAAGCTTTCTTT	TRBV11-2	NA	TRBJ1-1	TRBD1
CASSYDGTGLYGYTF	TGTGCCAGCAGTTACGACGGGACAGGACTCTATGGCTACACCTTC	TRBV6-5	NA	TRBJ1-2	TRBD1
CASSSRQGAPTDTQYF	TGCGCCAGCAGCTCTCGACAGGGGGCCCCAACAGATACGCAGTATTTT	TRBV5-1	NA	TRBJ2-3	TRBD1
CASRGLAGEQFF	TGTGCCAGCAGGGGTTTGGCGGGTGAGCAGTTCTTC	TRBV7-9	NA	TRBJ2-1	NA
CASRAGENTEAFF	TGTGCCAGCAGAGCCGGGGAGAACACTGAAGCTTTCTTT	TRBV2	NA	TRBJ1-1	NA
CASSEGADRVQPQHF	TGTGCCAGCAGCGAGGGGGCGGACAGGGTTCAGCCCCAGCATTTT	TRBV9	NA	TRBJ1-5	TRBD1
CASSTTGGLGNTIYF	TGTGCCAGCTCAACAACAGGAGGACTAGGAAACACCATATATTTT	TRBV18	NA	TRBJ1-3	NA
CASSQGQGYGYTF	TGTGCCAGCAGCCAAGGACAGGGATATGGCTACACCTTC	TRBV3-1/TRBV3-2	NA	TRBJ1-2	TRBD1
CASSSTGSEQYF	TGTGCCAGCAGCTCAACAGGTTCCGAGCAGTACTTC	TRBV13	NA	TRBJ2-7	NA
CASSMGQSYEQYF	TGTGCCAGCAGTATGGGACAGTCGTACGAGCAGTACTTC	TRBV27	NA	TRBJ2-7	TRBD1
CASSDEVALAGGPNEQFF	TGTGCCAGCAGCGATGAGGTTGCGCTAGCGGGAGGGCCGAATGAGCAGTTCTTC	TRBV7-2	NA	TRBJ2-1	TRBD2
CSVGESSYNEQFF	TGCAGCGTTGGGGAGAGCTCCTACAATGAGCAGTTCTTC	TRBV29-1	once	TRBJ2-1	NA
CASSLEFQGAYEQYF	TGTGCCAGCAGCCTAGAGTTTCAGGGTGCCTACGAGCAGTACTTC	TRBV7-9	NA	TRBJ2-7	NA
CASSANWQGIYEQYF	TGTGCCAGCAGCGCCAACTGGCAGGGAATATACGAGCAGTACTTC	TRBV9	NA	TRBJ2-7	NA
CASSIALAGGGSSYNEQFF	TGTGCCAGTAGTATAGCTCTAGCGGGGGGCGGAAGCTCCTACAATGAGCAGTTCTTC	TRBV19	few	TRBJ2-1	TRBD2
CASSFGTSLDTQYF	TGTGCCAGCAGCTTTGGGACTAGCCTAGATACGCAGTATTTT	TRBV9	NA	TRBJ2-3	TRBD2
CASSSHYTEAFF	TGTGCCAGCAGCTCCCACTACACTGAAGCTTTCTTT	TRBV6-2/TRBV6-3	NA	TRBJ1-1	NA
CASSILLAGVSTGELFF	TGTGCCAGTAGTATACTACTAGCGGGAGTTTCGACCGGGGAGCTGTTTTTT	TRBV19	NA	TRBJ2-2	TRBD2
CASHSSGNTIYF	TGTGCCAGTCACAGCTCTGGAAACACCATATATTTT	TRBV6-5	once	TRBJ1-3	NA
CASSPKGLAGGTYEQYF	TGTGCCAGCAGCCCAAAGGGACTAGCGGGAGGGACCTACGAGCAGTACTTC	TRBV9	NA	TRBJ2-7	TRBD2
CASSPNGRDHSTEAFF	TGTGCCAGCAGTCCGAACGGGAGGGACCATAGCACTGAAGCTTTCTTT	TRBV6-4	NA	TRBJ1-1	NA
CASSPWQVSPQYF	TGTGCCAGCAGCCCTTGGCAGGTCTCCCCGCAGTACTTC	TRBV7-9	NA	TRBJ2-7	NA
CASGEGGRTRGNTIYF	TGCGCCAGCGGGGAGGGGGGACGGACACGTGGAAACACCATATATTTT	TRBV10-2	NA	TRBJ1-3	NA
CASSPAGGPRTEQYF	TGTGCCAGCAGTCCGGCGGGAGGACCGAGGACGGAGCAGTACTTC	TRBV28	NA	TRBJ2-7	TRBD2
CSAHGQSSGNTIYF	TGCAGCGCCCATGGACAGTCCTCTGGAAACACCATATATTTT	TRBV29-1	NA	TRBJ1-3	NA
CASSQGRLDRRGTGELFF	TGCGCCAGCAGCCAAGGGAGGTTAGACAGGAGAGGAACCGGGGAGCTGTTTTTT	TRBV4-1	NA	TRBJ2-2	NA
CASSTYDSPYGYTF	TGTGCCAGCAGCACCTACGACAGTCCCTATGGCTACACCTTC	TRBV7-2	NA	TRBJ1-2	NA
CASSLGQTYGYTF	TGTGCCAGCAGTCTCGGACAGACCTATGGCTACACCTTC	TRBV6-5	few	TRBJ1-2	NA